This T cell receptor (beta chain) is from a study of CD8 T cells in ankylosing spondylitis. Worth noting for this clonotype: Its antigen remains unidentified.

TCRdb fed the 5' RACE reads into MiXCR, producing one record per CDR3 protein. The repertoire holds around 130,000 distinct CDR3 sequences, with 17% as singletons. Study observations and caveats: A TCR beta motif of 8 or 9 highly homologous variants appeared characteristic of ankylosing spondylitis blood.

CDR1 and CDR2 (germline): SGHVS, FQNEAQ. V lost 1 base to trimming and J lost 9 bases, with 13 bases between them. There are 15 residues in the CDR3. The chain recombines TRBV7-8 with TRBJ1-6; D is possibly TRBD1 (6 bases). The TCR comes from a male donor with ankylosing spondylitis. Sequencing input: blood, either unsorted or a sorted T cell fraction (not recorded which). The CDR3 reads CASSLGGGALSPLHF. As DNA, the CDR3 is TGTGCCAGCAGCTTAGGTGGGGGGGCGCTTTCACCCCTCCACTTT.